One sample yielded the 22 T cell receptor beta chains listed below, sequenced in a study of CD8+ T cells in alopecia areata. cDNA reverse transcribed from extracted RNA served as the sequencing template. The assay was immunoSEQ multiplex PCR, and TCRdb's table has in-frame clones only and misses some. Sampling found about 120,000 clones, none seen once. The sequenced material came from lesional skin. These receptors originate from a C3H/HeJ mouse with alopecia areata. The strain's MHC: H2-k.

There are a few counts of this clone. Gene names follow the mouse nomenclature. Read data end 4 residues before the CDR3 end; the end is taken from the germline J gene. The chain is built from TRBV13-3 and TRBJ2-2; 10 nucleotides match TRBD2. This CDR3 is 16 amino acids long. V trimming: 2 bases; J trimming: 3 bases; junction bases outside the gene matches: 4. CDR1 and CDR2 from the germline V gene are NNHDY and SYVADS. The part of the CDR3 DNA that was read is TGTGCCAGCAGTGACCTGGGGGGGCGCCACACCGGG. It translates to CASSDLGGRHTG. The full-length CDR3 reads as CASSDLGGRHTGQLYF.

On this clone itself: Each gene name is a mouse one. The read comes to an end 4 residues before the CDR3 does, leaving the germline J gene to fill in the end. The gene calls are TRBV19 and TRBJ1-4; 7 bases align to TRBD1. The CDR3 runs to 15 residues. V gave up 3 bases and J gave up 3 bases; unmatched junction bases: 5. Germline CDR1 FNHDT, CDR2 SITEND (reference sequence). This chain's CDR3 is CASSNEGAANERLFF. The DNA read from the CDR3 is TGTGCCAGCAGTAATGAGGGGGCGGCCAACGAA.

As to this clone: Each gene name is a mouse one. The observed sequence ends 4 residues before the CDR3 terminus, with the missing tail filled in from the germline J gene. The rearrangement joins TRBV14 to TRBJ2-4; TRBD2 agrees at 8 bases. J gave up 0 bases and V 4 bases, and 7 bases lay outside the gene matches. Germline V CDR1 and CDR2: SGHDT, FRDEAV. The CDR3 has 16 amino acids. Here the CDR3 reads CASSPLGGPSQNTLYF. The sequenced part of the CDR3 DNA is TGTGCCAGCAGTCCCCTGGGGGGCCCTAGTCAAAAC. Full variable domain (remainder filled in from reference TRBV14 and TRBJ2-4): EAGVTQSPRYAVLQEGQAVSFWCDPISGHDTLYWYQQPRDQGPQLLVYFRDEAVIDNSQLPSDRFSAVRPKGTNSTLKIQSAKQGDTATYLCASSPLGGPSQNTLYFGAGTRLSVL.

This clone was counted at least ten times. Each gene name is a mouse one. With the read ending 4 residues before the CDR3 end, the germline J gene is used to fill in that end. The chain recombines TRBV1 with TRBJ2-1; D is uncertain. This CDR3 has 14 amino acids. The V and J ends lost 4 bases and 3 bases respectively, with 10 bases between them. The germline CDR1 and CDR2 sequences are NSQYPW and LRSPGD (reference sequence). CDR3 protein: CTCSDQAPYAEQFF. The DNA read from the CDR3 is TGCACCTGCAGTGATCAGGCCCCCTATGCT.

Regarding this clone: The gene names here belong to mouse. The CDR3 is cut off 4 residues early in the read; its end comes from the germline J gene. V gene TRBV1 combines with J gene TRBJ2-3; 7 bases are shared with TRBD1. Trimming at V came to 6 bases and at J to 0 bases, leaving 6 bases not matched to a gene. Germline V gene lookup returns CDR1 NSQYPW and CDR2 LRSPGD (reference sequence). CDR3 size: 15 residues. Partial CDR3 DNA: TGCACCTGCAGGCTGGGACAGAAGAGTGCAGAA. This codes for CTCRLGQKSAE. The whole CDR3 sequence is CTCRLGQKSAETLYF.

Turning to this clone: Gene names and germline match the mouse. The read halts 4 residues ahead of the CDR3 end, with the missing end drawn from the germline J gene. V usage is TRBV13-2 and J usage is TRBJ2-7, with 8 bases matching TRBD2. There are 15 residues in the CDR3. Per the germline V gene, CDR1 is NNHNN and CDR2 is SYGAGS (reference sequence). The CDR3 sequence is CASGDASWGAYEQYF. CDR3 DNA (partial): TGTGCCAGCGGTGATGCATCCTGGGGGGCTTAT.

This clone was observed a handful of times. The listed genes are named as in mouse. The covered CDR3 bases are TGTGCCAGCACCCAGGGCGGCACA. It codes for CASTQGGT. Given in full, the CDR3 is CASTQGGTEVFF. The chain is built from TRBV13-1 and TRBJ1-1, with D possibly matching TRBD1 (5 bases). From the germline J gene comes the end of the CDR3, since the read stops 4 residues before it. The V end lost 6 bases, the J end lost 4 bases, and 10 bases lay between the germline ends. The germline CDR1 and CDR2 sequences are NSHNY and SYGAGN. CDR3 length equals 12 residues.

In this sample, this clone turned up a few times. Gene names are mouse gene names. The sequenced fragment ends 4 residues before the CDR3 boundary, so the rest is inferred from the germline J gene. The J gene is TRBJ2-2, the V gene TRBV19, with 8 bases that match TRBD1. The CDR3 has 14 residues. The germline V gene encodes CDR1 FNHDT and CDR2 SITEND (reference sequence). After removal of 5 bases from V and 2 bases from J, the junction contained 2 bases not matched to a gene. CDR3 DNA, as far as it was read: TGTGCCAGCAGGGACAGGGTTAACACCGGG. This translates into CASRDRVNTG. The full CDR3 protein reads CASRDRVNTGQLYF.

As regards this clone: Genes and germline are mouse. Coverage ceases 4 residues before the CDR3 finishes, and the germline J gene fills in the end. V is TRBV13-2 and J is TRBJ1-4; a possible D gene is TRBD1 (5 bases). Trimming took 0 bases from V and 6 from J, leaving 9 bases between them. The CDR3 is made up of 14 amino acids. Germline V lookup: CDR1 NNHNN, CDR2 SYGAGS (reference sequence). The part of the CDR3 DNA that was read is TGTGCCAGCGGTGATGTACGGGGGGACGAA. Its translation is CASGDVRGDE. In full, the CDR3 is CASGDVRGDERLFF.

This clone was seen a handful of times. Mouse gene names and germline throughout. The DNA ends 4 residues before the CDR3 does, and the rest of the CDR3 is filled in from the germline J gene. V gene TRBV17 combines with J gene TRBJ2-3; no firm D call. The CDR3 consists of 12 residues. CDR1 and CDR2 from the germline V gene are MNHDT and YYDKIL. The germline V and J ends were trimmed by 7 bases and 3 bases, with 8 bases remaining between them. The CDR3 sequence is CASNDLAETLYF. The CDR3 bases that were read are TGTGCTAGCAATGACTTAGCAGAA.

This clone was seen a few times. At residue 12, TCRdb's protein disagrees with the DNA translation; the protein shown here derives from the DNA. The genes and germline here are from mouse. Coverage ceases 3 residues before the CDR3 finishes, and the germline J gene fills in the end. Other DNA sequences within the sample encode an identical CDR3. This sequence joins TRBV1 and TRBJ1-6; TRBD1 agrees at 7 bases. TRBJ1-6 is an ORF; its function is uncertain. V was pared by 1 base and J by 6 bases, with 3 bases of the junction left unmatched. This CDR3 contains 15 residues. Germline CDR1 and CDR2: NSQYPW and LRSPGD (reference sequence). The sequenced CDR3 bases are TGCACCTGCAGTGCAGGACAGGGCTCTAATTCGCCC. Translation gives CTCSAGQGSNSP. The whole CDR3 is CTCSAGQGSNSPLYF.

In this sample, this clone turned up many times. Germline and genes: mouse. The CDR3 end lies 4 residues beyond the end of the read and is filled in from the germline J gene. The chain couples TRBV13-3 to TRBJ2-1; 8 nucleotides line up with TRBD1. CDR3 length: 14 amino acids. CDR1 NNHDY and CDR2 SYVADS come from the germline V gene. After removal of 2 bases from V and 5 bases from J, the junction contained 3 bases not matched to a gene. Partial CDR3 DNA: TGTGCCAGCAGTGAACAGGACAGGGATGCT. Translation gives CASSEQDRDA. The CDR3 as a whole reads CASSEQDRDAEQFF.

This clone appeared a few times. Gene names refer to mouse genes. The read comes to an end 4 residues before the CDR3 does, leaving the germline J gene to fill in the end. The chain is built from TRBV19 and TRBJ1-1; D perhaps matches TRBD1 (5 bases). This CDR3 has 14 residues. Per germline, CDR1 FNHDT and CDR2 SITEND (reference sequence). The germline V and J ends were trimmed by 3 bases and 0 bases, with 9 bases remaining between them. The CDR3 bases that were read are TGTGCCAGCAGTAACAGACAGACAAACACA. This gives the protein CASSNRQTNT. The entire CDR3 reads CASSNRQTNTEVFF.

There are a few counts of this clone. The genes and germline here are from mouse. Sequencing ends 4 residues short of the CDR3 end; the germline J gene provides the rest. The J gene is TRBJ2-5, the V gene TRBV1, with 8 bases aligning to TRBD1. The V gene's germline CDR1 is NSQYPW and CDR2 LRSPGD (reference sequence). This CDR3 is built from 15 residues. The CDR3 loop reads CTCSAEDRGKDTQYF. The part of the CDR3 DNA that was read is TGCACCTGCAGTGCAGAAGACAGGGGTAAAGAC. Drawing the rest from reference TRBV1 and TRBJ2-5, the complete variable domain is VTLLEQNPRWRLVPRGQAVNLRCILKNSQYPWMSWYQQDLQKQLQWLFTLRSPGDKEVKSLPGADYLATRVTDTELRLQVANMSQGRTLYCTCSAEDRGKDTQYFGPGTRLLVL.

Remarks on this clone: Gene and germline names: mouse. The read halts 4 residues ahead of the CDR3 end, with the missing end drawn from the germline J gene. J is TRBJ1-1 and V is TRBV1; 8 bases align to TRBD1. Germline CDR1 reads NSQYPW; CDR2 reads LRSPGD (reference sequence). V lost 0 bases to trimming and J lost 3 bases; unmatched junction nucleotides: 6. This CDR3 comprises 16 residues. The sequenced CDR3 bases are TGCACCTGCAGTGCAGATCTGCAGGGGGCTGACACA. Its protein is CTCSADLQGADT. The complete CDR3 sequence is CTCSADLQGADTEVFF.

As for this clone: Here the gene names and germline are mouse. The read terminates 4 residues ahead of where the CDR3 ends, so the germline J gene completes it. The chain couples TRBV13-3 to TRBJ1-4, with 7 bases aligning to TRBD1. From germline, CDR1 is NNHDY and CDR2 SYVADS. This CDR3 is 14 amino acids long. CDR3 sequence reads: CASSDNRGGERLFF. Incomplete CDR3 DNA: TGTGCCAGCAGTGATAACAGGGGTGGCGAA.

Of note for this clone: Gene names are mouse gene names. The CDR3 end is not reached by the read, which stops 4 residues before it; the germline J gene fills it in. The chain joins TRBV13-1 to TRBJ1-1; D remains ambiguous. The CDR3 totals 12 residues. Germline V lookup: CDR1 NSHNY, CDR2 SYGAGN. The CDR3 here is CASSSDWGEVFF. The CDR3 DNA, read in part, is TGTGCCAGCAGTTCGGACTGGGGA.

Only a few counts were recorded for this clone. Genes and germline come from the mouse. The read ends 4 residues early relative to the CDR3; the germline J gene fills the gap. The chain has TRBV19 and TRBJ1-4; 9 bases are shared with TRBD1. Trimming took 3 bases from V and 2 from J; bases not matched to a gene: 5. Germline values: CDR1 FNHDT, CDR2 SITEND (reference sequence). CDR3 length: 16 amino acids. CDR3 DNA (partial): TGTGCCAGCAGTACCTTCGGGACAGGGTCCAACGAA. Protein: CASSTFGTGSNE. The entire CDR3 protein reads CASSTFGTGSNERLFF.

A remark on this clone: Genes and germline are mouse. The observed sequence ends 4 residues before the CDR3 terminus, with the missing tail filled in from the germline J gene. This chain uses TRBV2 with TRBJ2-5, with a weak D call TRBD2 (6 bases). Trimming shortened V by 0 bases and J by 1 base, and 8 bases separated the two germline ends. The CDR3 consists of 15 residues. Germline loops: CDR1 LGHNA, CDR2 YSYQKL. The sequenced part of the CDR3 DNA is TGTGCCAGCAGCCAAGACTGGGGACACCAAGAC. Residues: CASSQDWGHQD. The complete CDR3 reads CASSQDWGHQDTQYF.

With regard to this clone: Gene and germline names: mouse. The CDR3 end is not reached by the read, which stops 4 residues before it; the germline J gene fills it in. The chain links TRBV13-3 to TRBJ1-1; TRBD1 aligns across 10 bases. Trimming removed 2 bases from V and 4 bases from J; junction bases left unmatched: 5. CDR3 size: 15 residues. Per the germline V gene, CDR1 is NNHDY and CDR2 is SYVADS. The CDR3 region is CASSEGTGDATEVFF. The DNA read from the CDR3 is TGTGCCAGCAGTGAGGGGACAGGGGATGCCACA.

With regard to this clone: The gene names given are mouse names. The DNA ends 4 residues before the CDR3 does, and the rest of the CDR3 is filled in from the germline J gene. The chain employs TRBV13-3 and TRBJ2-1; 12 bases align to TRBD2. Trimming at V came to 6 bases and at J to 2 bases, leaving 3 bases not matched to a gene. Germline V gives CDR1 NNHDY, CDR2 SYVADS. CDR3 length: 15 residues. This CDR3 reads CASKTGGADYAEQFF. The sequenced CDR3 bases are TGTGCCAGCAAGACTGGGGGGGCAGACTATGCT.

Concerning this clone itself: The listed genes are named as in mouse. The read terminates 4 residues before the CDR3 end, so the remaining end is supplied by the germline J gene. The chain uses TRBV19 and TRBJ1-1; 7 bases agree with TRBD1. Germline V gene lookup returns CDR1 FNHDT and CDR2 SITEND (reference sequence). The CDR3 extends over 16 amino acids. The V gene end was trimmed by 4 bases and the J gene end by 3 bases; junction bases not matched to a gene: 12. This CDR3 reads CASSPRSTGLYTEVFF. The part of the CDR3 DNA that was read is TGTGCCAGCAGTCCCAGATCGACAGGGCTGTACACA.